Listed here are 22 T cell receptor beta chains from one sample, sequenced in a study of T cell clonality in common variable immunodeficiency. TCRdb's table, derived via immunoSEQ multiplex PCR, lists solely in-frame clones and lacks some. The profile covers approximately 35,000 clones, none occurring a single time. Study-level points and caveats: Reportedly, TCR beta sequences from common variable immunodeficiency showed fewer deletions and N-nucleotide insertions.

What these receptors recognize is not known. The sample taken for sequencing was peripheral blood mononuclear cells. These receptors all stem from a human donor with common variable immunodeficiency.

This clone was counted between two and nine times. The read falls 3 residues short of the CDR3 end, and the missing part is taken from the germline J gene. J is TRBJ2-3 and V is TRBV19, with 13 bases aligning to TRBD2. J was trimmed by 0 bases and V by 5 bases; bases with no gene match: 8. Germline V lookup: CDR1 LNHDA, CDR2 SQIVND (reference sequence). The CDR3 length is 18 residues. This chain's CDR3 is CASSVTSGRAKSTDTQYF. Incomplete CDR3 DNA: TGTGCCAGTAGTGTAACTAGCGGGAGGGCAAAGAGCACAGATACG.

The table lists this clone with a few counts. Sequencing ends 3 residues short of the CDR3 end; the germline J gene provides the rest. The V gene is TRBV5-1, the J gene TRBJ2-7, with TRBD1 matching over 8 bases. Germline values: CDR1 SGHRS, CDR2 YFSETQ. V lost 0 bases and J lost 6; bases outside the gene matches: 5. The CDR3 runs to 14 residues. The CDR3 reads CASSLVIQGGEQYF. Partial CDR3 DNA: TGCGCCAGCAGCTTGGTTATACAGGGGGGCGAG.

This clone was counted only a few times. From the germline J gene comes the end of the CDR3, since the read stops 3 residues before it. This chain joins TRBV7-2 and TRBJ2-7; 9 nucleotides agree with TRBD2. This CDR3 region has 15 residues. Germline trimming cut 5 bases from V and 4 bases from J; bases unmatched to any gene: 9. The germline CDR1 and CDR2 sequences are SGHTA and FQGNSA. Incomplete CDR3 DNA: TGTGCCAGCAGCCCATCTAGCGGGGCTGGGTACGAG. This encodes CASSPSSGAGYE. The full CDR3 protein reads CASSPSSGAGYEQYF. Complete variable domain (other parts from reference TRBV7-2 and TRBJ2-7): GAGVSQSPSNKVTEKGKDVELRCDPISGHTALYWYRQSLGQGLEFLIYFQGNSAPDKSGLPSDRFSAERTGGSVSTLTIQRTQQEDSAVYLCASSPSSGAGYEQYFGPGTRLTVT.

The table lists this clone with many counts. The CDR3 end falls 3 residues outside the read, so it is completed with the germline J gene. The chain recombines TRBV7-9 with TRBJ1-6, with D unresolved. CDR1 and CDR2 from the germline V gene are SEHNR and FQNEAQ (reference sequence). The CDR3 has 15 residues. Deletions cut 5 bases from V and 12 bases from J, with 20 bases between. The part of the CDR3 DNA that was read is TGTGCCAGCAGCGTTTCAACGGGTTTATTAGGACCC. It specifies CASSVSTGLLGP. The full CDR3 protein reads CASSVSTGLLGPLHF.

This clone has ten or more counts. Coverage ceases 3 residues before the CDR3 finishes, and the germline J gene fills in the end. The chain uses TRBV18 and TRBJ1-5; 7 nucleotides line up with TRBD1. The CDR3 has 16 residues. Germline lookup yields CDR1 KGHSH and CDR2 LQKENI. The V segment lost 4 bases and the J segment 3 bases; nucleotides outside the gene matches: 9. The sequenced CDR3 bases are TGTGCCAGCTCACAGGGGGGCAGGGGGACCAATCAGCCC. Encoded protein: CASSQGGRGTNQP. The whole CDR3 protein is CASSQGGRGTNQPQHF.

A few counts support this clone. The read is 3 residues too short to cover the CDR3 end, so that end is filled in from the germline J gene. The chain couples TRBV30 to TRBJ2-7, with 10 bases lining up with TRBD1. Germline V gene data show CDR1 as GTSNPN and CDR2 as SVGIG (reference sequence). V lost 2 bases to trimming and J lost 5 bases; unmatched junction nucleotides: 9. The CDR3 length is 15 residues. The CDR3 spells CAWSLSGTGVDEQYF. The sequenced part of the CDR3 DNA is TGTGCCTGGAGTCTGTCCGGGACAGGGGTGGACGAG. Using reference TRBV30 and TRBJ2-7 for the parts outside the CDR3, the full variable domain is SQTIHQWPATLVQPVGSPLSLECTVEGTSNPNLYWYRQAAGRGLQLLFYSVGIGQISSEVPQNLSASRPQDRQFILSSKKLLLSDSGFYLCAWSLSGTGVDEQYFGPGTRLTVT.

This clone was seen at least ten times. The CDR3 end is not reached by the read, which stops 3 residues before it; the germline J gene fills it in. The rearrangement joins TRBV12-3 or TRBV12-4 to TRBJ1-3; a weak D match, TRBD1 (5 bases). The CDR3 is 15 amino acids. With 6 bases removed from V and 0 bases from J, the gap between germline ends came to 12 bases. The DNA read from the CDR3 is TGTGCCAGCAGGAGGGGTGGTGGCTCTGGAAACACC. Protein: CASRRGGGSGNT. The whole CDR3 reads CASRRGGGSGNTIYF.

This clone was found many times. The CDR3 end is not reached by the read, which stops 3 residues before it; the germline J gene fills it in. This chain links TRBV7-8 with TRBJ2-2, with a weak D call TRBD2 (5 bases). CDR1 SGHVS and CDR2 FQNEAQ come from the germline V gene. V was pared by 7 bases and J by 5 bases, with 14 bases between. The CDR3 totals 14 residues. Partial CDR3 DNA: TGTGCCAGCATGCATACGGGGTTGACCGGGGAG. Its protein product is CASMHTGLTGE. The CDR3 in its entirety is CASMHTGLTGELFF.

This clone was seen more than once but under ten times. The read terminates 3 residues before the CDR3 end, so the remaining end is supplied by the germline J gene. The gene calls are TRBV19 and TRBJ2-1, with TRBD2 matching over 8 bases. The J segment lost 9 bases and the V segment lost 10 bases, leaving 11 bases of the junction unmatched. In germline, CDR1 is LNHDA, CDR2 SQIVND (reference sequence). The CDR3 loop spans 13 amino acids. The CDR3 is CATTAGTRSEQFF. The covered CDR3 bases are TGTGCCACGACAGCCGGGACTAGAAGTGAG. Complete variable domain (other parts from reference TRBV19 and TRBJ2-1): DGGITQSPKYLFRKEGQNVTLSCEQNLNHDAMYWYRQDPGQGLRLIYYSQIVNDFQKGDIAEGYSVSREKKESFPLTVTSAQKNPTAFYLCATTAGTRSEQFFGPGTRLTVL.

This clone was counted a few times. The CDR3 loop reads CASSMGLAAFSYEQYF. The covered CDR3 bases are TGTGCCAGTAGTATGGGCCTAGCGGCCTTCTCCTACGAG. V and J are TRBV19 and TRBJ2-7, with 7 bases identical to TRBD2. Read coverage stops 3 residues before the CDR3 terminus; the germline J gene supplies the remainder. The V segment lost 3 bases and the J segment 0 bases; nucleotides outside the gene matches: 8. Germline V CDR1 and CDR2: LNHDA, SQIVND (reference sequence). This CDR3 is built from 16 residues.

About this clone: The CDR3 end lies 3 residues beyond the end of the read and is filled in from the germline J gene. The chain carries TRBV19 and TRBJ2-3, with D possibly being TRBD1 or TRBD2 (6 bases each). Per germline, CDR1 LNHDA and CDR2 SQIVND (reference sequence). The length of the CDR3 is 15 residues. V lost 7 bases to trimming and J lost 0 bases, with 14 bases between them. The sequenced CDR3 bases are TGTGCCAGTAATAGGAGGGGACAAAGCACAGATACG. It yields the protein CASNRRGQSTDT. The entire CDR3 sequence reads CASNRRGQSTDTQYF.

This clone was counted ten times or more. The DNA ends 3 residues before the CDR3 does, and the rest of the CDR3 is filled in from the germline J gene. This chain joins TRBV5-4 and TRBJ2-5; 9 nucleotides align to TRBD1. Germline V CDR1 and CDR2: SGHNT, YYREEE (reference sequence). V lost 4 bases and J lost 2; bases outside the gene matches: 6. CDR3 length: 15 residues. The CDR3 protein is CASSTGQGGQETQYF. CDR3 DNA (partial): TGTGCCAGCAGCACGGGACAGGGAGGTCAAGAGACC.

This clone was seen many times. The CDR3 end lies 3 residues beyond the end of the read and is filled in from the germline J gene. The rearrangement joins TRBV5-4 to TRBJ2-3, with 11 bases matching TRBD2. V lost 1 base to trimming and J lost 4 bases; unmatched junction nucleotides: 2. CDR1 SGHNT and CDR2 YYREEE come from the germline V gene (reference sequence). The CDR3 loop spans 15 amino acids. The part of the CDR3 DNA that was read is TGTGCCAGCAGCTTGAGACTAGCGGGGTCAGATACG. Translation: CASSLRLAGSDT. The full CDR3 protein is CASSLRLAGSDTQYF.

A word on this clone: The CDR3 end lies 3 residues beyond the end of the read and is filled in from the germline J gene. The chain uses TRBV7-6 and TRBJ1-1; tentative D call: TRBD1 (6 bases). Germline-derived CDR1 and CDR2 are SGHVS and FNYEAQ. There are 15 residues in the CDR3. V lost 4 bases and J lost 5, with 17 bases in between. The CDR3 DNA, read in part, is TGTGCCAGCAGCTCCCCGAGGGGGGGAACAACTGAA. The encoded protein is CASSSPRGGTTE. The CDR3 in its entirety is CASSSPRGGTTEAFF.

This clone was counted between two and nine times. Read coverage stops 3 residues before the CDR3 terminus; the germline J gene supplies the remainder. The J gene is TRBJ2-7, the V gene TRBV6-1, with D perhaps TRBD1 or TRBD2 (5 bases each). CDR1 is MNHNS and CDR2 is SASEGT in the germline V gene. The CDR3 sequence is 14 residues long. Trimming left V 4 bases short and J 4 bases short, with 14 bases between. CDR3 sequence: CASSVRGERYEQYF. Partial CDR3 DNA: TGTGCCAGCAGTGTGAGGGGTGAACGGTACGAG.

This clone was counted between two and nine times. The CDR3 sequence is CASSIGGAEGNTIYF. The part of the CDR3 DNA that was read is TGTGCCAGTAGTATCGGAGGGGCCGAAGGAAACACC. The rearrangement joins TRBV30 to TRBJ1-3; TRBD1 might be the D (5 bases). The CDR3 extends 3 residues past the end of the read, so its final part is completed from the germline J gene. Trimming shortened V by 8 bases and J by 4 bases, and 21 bases separated the two germline ends. This CDR3 is built from 15 residues. Looked up from germline, CDR1 is GTSNPN and CDR2 is SVGIG (reference sequence).

This clone was seen more than once but under ten times. The CDR3 end lies 3 residues beyond the end of the read and is filled in from the germline J gene. The J gene is TRBJ2-3, the V gene TRBV29-1; no clear D. The CDR3 has 10 amino acids. Germline CDR1 SQVTM, CDR2 ANQGSEA. V was clipped by 6 bases and J by 2 bases, with 3 bases between them. The CDR3 reads CSVYTDTQYF. The covered CDR3 bases are TGCAGCGTATACACAGATACG.

In the case of this clone: The CDR3 extends 3 residues past the end of the read, so its final part is completed from the germline J gene. The V and J genes are TRBV7-6 and TRBJ1-5, with TRBD1 as a possible D gene (6 bases). Deletions cut 5 bases from V and 4 bases from J, with 15 bases between. Per germline, CDR1 SGHVS and CDR2 FNYEAQ. The CDR3 length is 15 residues. This CDR3 reads CASSIGGTTNQPQHF. The sequenced part of the CDR3 DNA is TGTGCCAGCAGCATAGGGGGGACAACGAATCAGCCC. The variable domain in full, completed from reference TRBV7-6 and TRBJ1-5, reads GAGVSQSPRYKVTKRGQDVALRCDPISGHVSLYWYRQALGQGPEFLTYFNYEAQQDKSGLPNDRFSAERPEGSISTLTIQRTEQRDSAMYRCASSIGGTTNQPQHFGDGTRLSIL.

Points on this clone: The read finishes 3 residues shy of the CDR3 end, and the germline J gene is used to complete it. J is TRBJ1-5 and V is TRBV19; a weak D match, TRBD1 (5 bases). The CDR3 contains 17 residues. In germline, CDR1 is LNHDA, CDR2 SQIVND (reference sequence). Trimming removed 6 bases from V and 3 bases from J, with 21 bases in between. CDR3 bases read: TGTGCCAGTAGACTTCGGACCCGCAGACAGCACAATCAGCCC. It specifies CASRLRTRRQHNQP. Given in full, the CDR3 is CASRLRTRRQHNQPQHF.

The sample holds many counts of this clone. The read terminates 3 residues before the CDR3 end, so the remaining end is supplied by the germline J gene. J is TRBJ2-1 and V is TRBV7-2; D remains unclear. This CDR3 contains 13 residues. Germline-derived CDR1 and CDR2 are SGHTA and FQGNSA. Trimming cost V 1 base and J 8 bases, with 9 bases left between them. The CDR3 bases that were read are TGTGCCAGCAGCTTAGAGACTGGGTATGAG. Its translation: CASSLETGYE. The whole CDR3 sequence is CASSLETGYEQFF.

Many counts were recorded for this clone. Read data end 3 residues before the CDR3 end; the end is taken from the germline J gene. The chain uses TRBV5-4 and TRBJ1-2; D is unclear. In germline, CDR1 is SGHNT, CDR2 YYREEE (reference sequence). The V gene lost 2 bases and the J gene lost 2 bases, with 10 bases spanning the gap. The CDR3 runs 14 residues. CDR3 protein: CASSLQGLNYGYTF. The CDR3 DNA, read in part, is TGTGCCAGCAGCTTACAAGGGCTCAACTATGGC.

This clone was seen at least ten times. The read falls 3 residues short of the CDR3 end, and the missing part is taken from the germline J gene. V gene TRBV20-1 combines with J gene TRBJ2-4, with 13 bases identical to TRBD2. The J segment lost 1 base and the V segment lost 0 bases, leaving 6 bases of the junction unmatched. This CDR3 is 18 amino acids long. Germline V CDR1 and CDR2: DFQATT, SNEGSKA (reference sequence). The CDR3 DNA, read in part, is TGCAGTGCTAGAGAACTAGCGGGAGGGGTTGGGGCCAAAAACATT. Its protein product is CSARELAGGVGAKNI. In full, the CDR3 reads CSARELAGGVGAKNIQYF.